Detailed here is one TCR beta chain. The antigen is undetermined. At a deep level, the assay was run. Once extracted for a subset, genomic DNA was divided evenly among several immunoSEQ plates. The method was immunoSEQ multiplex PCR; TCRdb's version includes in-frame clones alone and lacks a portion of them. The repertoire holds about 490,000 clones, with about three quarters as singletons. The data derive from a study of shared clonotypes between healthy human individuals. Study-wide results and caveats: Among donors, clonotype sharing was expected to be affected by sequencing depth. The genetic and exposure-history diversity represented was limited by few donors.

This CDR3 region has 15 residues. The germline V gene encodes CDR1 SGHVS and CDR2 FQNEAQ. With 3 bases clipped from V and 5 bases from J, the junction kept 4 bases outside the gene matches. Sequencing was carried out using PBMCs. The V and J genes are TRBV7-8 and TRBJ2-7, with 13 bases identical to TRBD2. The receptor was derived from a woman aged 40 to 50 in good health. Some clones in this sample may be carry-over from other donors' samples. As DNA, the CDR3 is TGTGCCAGCAGCTTCAGGACTAGCGGGAGAAACGAGCAGTACTTC. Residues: CASSFRTSGRNEQYF.